This T cell receptor beta chain was obtained from a study of T cell responses to AZD1222 COVID-19 vaccine. Study-wide context: Second doses were pooled across both intervals (about 4 or about 12 weeks).

The table came from immunoSEQ multiplex PCR; TCRdb's copy has only in-frame clones and leaves some out. The sample carries more than 95,000 clones, 85% to 95% recorded once. Study-level findings and limits: Clonal diversity was possibly underestimated; the donors were predominantly white British and more often female. CD4 TCRs covered the whole spike, strongest at regions 160-218 and 743-854. Spike-specific TCRs gained breadth and depth after people received two AZD1222 doses.

Of note for this clone: Its antigen is currently unknown.

In germline, CDR1 is MDHEN, CDR2 SYDVKM. The CDR3 is 18 amino acids. Germline trimming cut 1 base from V and 2 bases from J; bases unmatched to any gene: 7. The sample was peripheral blood, taken on day 0 of AZD1222 vaccination. This receptor was taken from an adult in good health. The gene calls are TRBV28 and TRBJ2-1; 11 bases agree with TRBD2. The CDR3: CASSLLIKLAGAYNEQFF. The CDR3 region has the DNA TGTGCCAGCAGTTTATTGATAAAACTAGCGGGAGCCTACAATGAGCAGTTCTTC.